These 9 T cell receptor beta chains came from one sample sequenced in a study of blood T cell repertoires in COVID-19. Clones were sequenced by immunoSEQ multiplex PCR, and TCRdb holds only the in-frame ones, with some missing. Seen here are fewer than 180,000 clones, around four fifths observed once, and the top ten hold roughly 2%. The sequencing sample was made of peripheral blood. These receptors were collected from a man between 65 and 85 years old with acute or convalescent COVID-19.

The chain links TRBV2 to TRBJ1-2, with D perhaps TRBD1 (5 bases). The V end lost 4 bases, the J end lost 4 bases, and 16 bases lay between the germline ends. This CDR3 comprises 15 residues. Germline V gene sequence: CDR1 SNHLY, CDR2 FYNNEI. The CDR3 coding sequence is TGTGCCAGCAGTGCCCTCTTTCAGGGCGGCTATGGCTACACCTTC. Translation gives CASSALFQGGYGYTF.

This clone was seen many times. This chain uses TRBV7-9 with TRBJ2-7; 8 positions agree with TRBD1. Per the germline V gene, CDR1 is SEHNR and CDR2 is FQNEAQ (reference sequence). CDR3 length: 16 residues. V shed 5 bases and J 0 bases; nucleotides not matched to a gene: 9. In nucleotides, the CDR3 is TGTGCCAGCAGCCCGATAGGACAGGGAAGCTCCTACGAGCAGTACTTC. The encoded protein is CASSPIGQGSSYEQYF.

V is TRBV29-1 and J is TRBJ1-1; D is unresolved. V shed 1 base and J shed 4 bases, with 16 bases lying between them. The CDR3 length is 15 residues. Looked up from germline, CDR1 is SQVTM and CDR2 is ANQGSEA. The CDR3 reads CSVEAPKINRTEAFF. CDR3 nucleotides: TGCAGCGTTGAAGCTCCTAAAATAAATCGCACTGAAGCTTTCTTT.

The gene calls are TRBV28 and TRBJ2-1, with TRBD2 matching 11 bases. J gave up 7 bases and V 4 bases, and 12 bases lay outside the gene matches. Germline CDR1 is MDHEN and CDR2 is SYDVKM. The CDR3 consists of 17 residues. CDR3: CASSSGPGLAGGNEQFF. The CDR3 DNA follows: TGTGCCAGCAGTTCGGGACCTGGGCTAGCGGGGGGTAATGAGCAGTTCTTC.

This sequence joins TRBV4-1 and TRBJ1-1, with 7 bases aligning to TRBD1. After removal of 3 bases from V and 3 bases from J, the junction contained 10 bases not matched to a gene. Germline V CDR1 and CDR2: MGHRA, YSYEKL. The CDR3 consists of 16 residues. CDR3 in DNA: TGCGCCAGCAGCCATCGGGGGACAGAGATGGACACTGAAGCTTTCTTT. This encodes CASSHRGTEMDTEAFF.

V and J are TRBV10-3 and TRBJ1-1, with 10 bases that match TRBD1. The CDR3 runs 15 residues. The germline CDR1 and CDR2 sequences are ENHRY and SYGVKD. The junction had 3 bases not matched to a gene; V was cut back by 0 bases and J by 5 bases. The CDR3 DNA sequence: TGTGCCATCAGTGAGTCGGGACAGGGGACGACTGAAGCTTTCTTT. Translating gives CAISESGQGTTEAFF.

This chain joins TRBV2 and TRBJ2-5, with 9 bases fitting TRBD1. This CDR3 comprises 16 residues. Germline CDR1 SNHLY, CDR2 FYNNEI. The junction had 8 bases not matched to a gene; V was cut back by 5 bases and J by 1 base. The CDR3 sequence is CASSRTGGPLQETQYF. As DNA, the CDR3 is TGTGCCAGCAGTCGAACAGGGGGCCCCCTCCAAGAGACCCAGTACTTC.

V is TRBV30 and J is TRBJ2-5; maybe TRBD2 (7 bases). Germline CDR1 is GTSNPN and CDR2 is SVGIG (reference sequence). V gave up 1 base and J gave up 4 bases, with 16 bases separating them. The CDR3 covers 15 residues. CDR3 region: CAWSGVRGALETQYF. In nucleotides, the CDR3 is TGTGCCTGGAGTGGGGTCCGGGGGGCCTTAGAGACCCAGTACTTC.

The chain couples TRBV6-5 to TRBJ1-1; possible D gene TRBD1, 5 bases. This CDR3 has 15 residues. Germline values: CDR1 MNHEY, CDR2 SVGAGI. V dropped 8 bases and J dropped 2 bases, with 18 bases sitting between them. CDR3 sequence (DNA): TGTGCCAGCCGACAGAGTGGGTTGAGAAACACTGAAGCTTTCTTT. Its translation is CASRQSGLRNTEAFF.